This record concerns one T cell receptor beta chain sequence. What it binds is unknown. The data were taken from a study of T cell responses to AZD1222 COVID-19 vaccine. The wider study: Second doses that came at about 4 or about 12 weeks were put together. Study observations and caveats: Of spike-specific TCRs, nearly half reportedly target regions left unmutated in variants. The CD4 TCRs associated with vaccination extended across spike and predominated at 160-218 and 743-854.

Generated by immunoSEQ multiplex PCR, the TCRdb table keeps only in-frame clones and is missing some. The profile covers about 120,000 clones, with roughly 87% appearing a single time and roughly 3.2% taken by the ten largest. Germline loops: CDR1 LGHDT, CDR2 YNNKEL (reference sequence). Between the trimmed V and J ends, which lost 8 bases and 0 bases, there was a span of 5 bases. This CDR3 has 11 residues. The material was peripheral blood, obtained on day 0 of AZD1222 vaccination. The sequence was collected from an adult in good health. V gene TRBV3-1 (or the pseudogene TRBV3-2) combines with J gene TRBJ2-7; D remains ambiguous. CDR3 protein: CASRSSYEQYF. CDR3 nucleotide sequence: TGTGCCAGCCGAAGCTCCTACGAGCAGTACTTC.